This T cell receptor (beta chain) was sequenced during a study of blood T cells in healthy people across ages. A sample-barcoded 5' primer and a J-beta primer mix were used in a second PCR of roughly 7 to 11 cycles. With 12 random nucleotides, a template-switch adaptor tagged each individual cDNA molecule. One entry per CDR3 protein results from TCRdb running MiXCR on the 5' RACE reads. The table lists 800,000 or so distinct CDR3 sequences, 20% to 25% of them singletons, with more than 3% in the top ten. Germline V gene data show CDR1 as DFQATT and CDR2 as SNEGSKA (reference sequence). The V end lost 3 bases, the J end lost 1 base, and 11 bases lay between the germline ends. The CDR3 sequence is 14 residues long. Study results and limitations: It was the long-lived donors that had more naive CD4+ cells and higher diversity than aged donors.

Worth noting for this clonotype: The antigen is undetermined.

The sample was also linked to a second study, of T cells of mothers and their children.

The chain employs TRBV20-1 and TRBJ2-3; D is undetermined. The clonotype comes from a boy between 10 and 17 years old in good health. Sequenced input: blood. The CDR3 loop reads CSASSSSGTDTQYF. Written as DNA, the CDR3 is TGCAGTGCTAGTAGCAGCTCGGGCACAGATACGCAGTATTTT.